Detailed here is one T cell receptor (beta chain). Antigen unknown. Profiling relied on immunoSEQ multiplex PCR, and the TCRdb table lists in-frame clones only, not all of them. Of about 83,000 clones detected, around 92% appear once; the ten largest clones hold around 0.15%. The data are from a study of human versus mouse CDR3 diversity and MHC coevolution. In the study overall: Each sample yielded about 0.6 x 10^7 to 1.6 x 10^7 valid reads.

Germline loops: CDR1 MNHNS, CDR2 SASEGT. The CDR3 spans 15 residues. The V and J ends lost 2 bases and 14 bases respectively, with 22 bases between them. General study points: Humans had the largest estimated TCR beta repertoire, 1.5 million to 2 million clonotypes. The lowest clonal inequality scores came from most of the three human donors. Compared with mice, human CDR3s carried more deletions and insertions on average.

The rearrangement uses TRBV6-1 and TRBJ2-1, with D possibly being TRBD1 (6 bases). The clonotype originates from a person aged 25 to 75 in good health. Sequencing input: naive CD4+ T cells from blood. Subset indicated: CD45RO-negative CD62L-positive naive CD4 T cells. DNA of the CDR3: TGTGCCAGCAGTGAAAACCCGAGTTTGCCAGGGGTGGAGTTCTTC. Translated, it gives CASSENPSLPGVEFF.